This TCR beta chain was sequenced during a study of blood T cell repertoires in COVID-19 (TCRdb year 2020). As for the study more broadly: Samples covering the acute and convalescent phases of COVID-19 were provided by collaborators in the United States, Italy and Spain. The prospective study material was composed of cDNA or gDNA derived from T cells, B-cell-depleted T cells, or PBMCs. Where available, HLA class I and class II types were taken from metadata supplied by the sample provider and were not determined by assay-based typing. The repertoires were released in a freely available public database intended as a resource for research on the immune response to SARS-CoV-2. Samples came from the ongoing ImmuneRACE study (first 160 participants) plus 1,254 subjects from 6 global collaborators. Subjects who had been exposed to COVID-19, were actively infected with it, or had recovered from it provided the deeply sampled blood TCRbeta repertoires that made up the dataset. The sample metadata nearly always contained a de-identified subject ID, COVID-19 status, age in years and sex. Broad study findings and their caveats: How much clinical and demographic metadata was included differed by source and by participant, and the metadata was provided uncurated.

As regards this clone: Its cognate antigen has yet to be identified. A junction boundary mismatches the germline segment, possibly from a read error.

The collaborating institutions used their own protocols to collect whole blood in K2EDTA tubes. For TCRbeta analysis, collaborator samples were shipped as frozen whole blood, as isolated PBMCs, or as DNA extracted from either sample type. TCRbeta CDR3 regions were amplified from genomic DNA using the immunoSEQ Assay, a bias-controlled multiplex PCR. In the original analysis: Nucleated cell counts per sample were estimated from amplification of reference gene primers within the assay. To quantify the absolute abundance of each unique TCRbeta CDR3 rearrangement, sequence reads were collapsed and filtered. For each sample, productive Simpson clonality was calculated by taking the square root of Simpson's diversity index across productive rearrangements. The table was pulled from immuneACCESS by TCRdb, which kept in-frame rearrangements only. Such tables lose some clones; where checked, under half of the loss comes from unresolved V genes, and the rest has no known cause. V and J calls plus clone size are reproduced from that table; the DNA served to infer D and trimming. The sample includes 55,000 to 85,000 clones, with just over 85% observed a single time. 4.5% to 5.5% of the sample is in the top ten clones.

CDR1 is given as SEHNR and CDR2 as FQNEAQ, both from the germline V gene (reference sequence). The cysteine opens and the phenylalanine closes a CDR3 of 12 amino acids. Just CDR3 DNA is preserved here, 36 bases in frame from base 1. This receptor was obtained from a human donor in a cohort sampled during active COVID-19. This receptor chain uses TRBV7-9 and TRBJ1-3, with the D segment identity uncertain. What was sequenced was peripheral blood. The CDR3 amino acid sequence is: CASSLTGNTIYF. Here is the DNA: TGTGCCAGCAGCCTGACTGGGAACACCATATATTTT.